The next 19 T cell receptor beta chains were all read from a single sample in a study of response to subunit inactivated influenza vaccine. TCRdb processed the RT-PCR reads anew with MiXCR; each CDR3 protein has one entry. Among about 480,000 distinct CDR3 sequences, approximately 9.9% were seen once, and the ten largest hold approximately 12%. The starting material was PBMCs from blood, obtained about 6 weeks after vaccination. These receptors came from a man aged 50-59 years who received an inactivated influenza vaccine.

This clonotype was counted ten times or more. The CDR3 nucleotides read TGTGCCAGCAGACAGCTGGGACAGGGAGCGTACTTC. Encoded protein: CASRQLGQGAYF. The chain recombines TRBV12-3 or TRBV12-4 with TRBJ2-4; 9 nucleotides line up with TRBD1. This CDR3 is 12 amino acids long. The V segment lost 6 bases and the J segment 15 bases; nucleotides outside the gene matches: 9.

This clonotype showed up many times. This rearrangement joins TRBV12-3 or TRBV12-4 to TRBJ2-7; 11 nucleotides align to TRBD2. Losses at the gene ends were 3 bases for V and 7 bases for J; bases not matched to a gene: 5. The CDR3 totals 14 residues. The CDR3 loop is CASSFLAGGLEQYF. In DNA, the CDR3 is TGTGCCAGCAGTTTTCTAGCGGGAGGCTTGGAGCAGTACTTC.

This clonotype showed up many times. Here the CDR3 DNA reads TGTGCCAGCAGCCGCGTGGGCAATGAGCAGTTCTTC. This translates into CASSRVGNEQFF. This chain connects TRBV12-3 or TRBV12-4 to TRBJ2-1, with D unclear. The CDR3 spans 12 residues. Trimming cost V 6 bases and J 6 bases, with 9 bases left between them.

The table lists this clonotype with many counts. This chain uses TRBV7-9 with TRBJ1-1; D not certain. Trimming removed 4 bases at V and 7 bases at J, with 10 bases between. Germline loops: CDR1 SEHNR, CDR2 FQNEAQ (reference sequence). The CDR3 runs to 12 residues. CDR3 sequence: CASSWALGEAFF. CDR3 in DNA: TGTGCCAGCAGCTGGGCTTTAGGTGAAGCTTTCTTT.

This clonotype was recorded many times. The chain has TRBV28 and TRBJ2-7; D is tentatively TRBD1 or TRBD2 (5 bases each). V shed 3 bases and J shed 0 bases, with 15 bases lying between them. The CDR3 covers 16 residues. In germline, CDR1 is MDHEN, CDR2 SYDVKM. CDR3 sequence (DNA): TGTGCCAGCAGTTTGGACGCCGGGACGGGCTCCTACGAGCAGTACTTC. It specifies CASSLDAGTGSYEQYF.

The V gene is TRBV7-8, the J gene TRBJ2-7; D is tentatively TRBD1 or TRBD2 (5 bases each). The CDR3 spans 14 residues. V lost 5 bases and J 6 bases, leaving 17 bases between the germline ends. The germline CDR1 and CDR2 sequences are SGHVS and FQNEAQ. The CDR3 protein is CASSAGTTVGEQYF. The CDR3, as DNA: TGTGCCAGCAGCGCCGGGACCACTGTCGGCGAGCAGTACTTC. Full variable domain (remainder filled in from reference TRBV7-8 and TRBJ2-7): GAGVSQSPRYKVAKRGQDVALRCDPISGHVSLFWYQQALGQGPEFLTYFQNEAQLDKSGLPSDRFFAERPEGSVSTLKIQRTQQEDSAVYLCASSAGTTVGEQYFGPGTRLTVT.

The chain joins TRBV12-3 or TRBV12-4 to TRBJ2-7, with 10 positions matching TRBD1. This CDR3 region has 14 residues. The ends lost 6 bases at V and 9 bases at J; junction bases unmatched: 11. CDR3 sequence reads: CASSPPGQGTGQYF. CDR3 coding DNA: TGTGCCAGCAGCCCCCCGGGACAGGGGACGGGGCAGTACTTC.

This clonotype occurred a few times. V gene TRBV7-2 combines with J gene TRBJ2-1; 8 bases line up with TRBD1. After removal of 5 bases from V and 5 bases from J, the junction contained 5 bases not matched to a gene. The CDR3 loop spans 14 amino acids. Germline values: CDR1 SGHTA, CDR2 FQGNSA. The CDR3 bases are TGTGCCAGCAGCGCGGGACAGGTAGACAATGAGCAGTTCTTC. Translating gives CASSAGQVDNEQFF.

This clonotype occurred a few times. This chain connects TRBV18 to TRBJ2-7, with D possibly matching TRBD1 (6 bases). This CDR3 has 16 residues. The ends were cut back, 4 bases at V and 5 bases at J, with 21 bases in the middle. CDR1 is KGHSH, CDR2 LQKENI, per germline. The CDR3 coding sequence is TGTGCCAGCTCACAGGGGTTAAGCAGGGGTCTTCACGAGCAGTACTTC. It specifies CASSQGLSRGLHEQYF. Full variable domain (remainder filled in from reference TRBV18 and TRBJ2-7): NAGVMQNPRHLVRRRGQEARLRCSPMKGHSHVYWYRQLPEEGLKFMVYLQKENIIDESGMPKERFSAEFPKEGPSILRIQQVVRGDSAAYFCASSQGLSRGLHEQYFGPGTRLTVT.

This clonotype has more than one count but fewer than ten. V is TRBV10-3 and J is TRBJ2-5; no clear D. The germline CDR1 and CDR2 sequences are ENHRY and SYGVKD. Deletions cut 0 bases from V and 5 bases from J, with 7 bases between. This CDR3 region has 13 residues. The DNA of the CDR3 is TGTGCCATCAGTGAGTCGGCCCCGGAGACCCAGTACTTC. Amino acids: CAISESAPETQYF.

In its sample, this clonotype was seen many times. The rearrangement joins TRBV11-1 to TRBJ2-2; TRBD1 matches 7 bases. J lost 0 bases, V lost 6 bases, and 4 bases had no gene match. CDR1 and CDR2 (germline): SGHAT, FQDESV (reference sequence). This CDR3 is 15 amino acids long. The CDR3 region is CASSWTGANTGELFF. DNA for the CDR3: TGTGCCAGCAGTTGGACAGGCGCGAACACCGGGGAGCTGTTTTTT.

The chain recombines TRBV20-1 with TRBJ2-1, with 10 bases lining up with TRBD2. Trimming took 3 bases from V and 2 from J; bases not matched to a gene: 4. The CDR3 is 15 residues long. Per the germline V gene, CDR1 is DFQATT and CDR2 is SNEGSKA (reference sequence). In nucleotides, the CDR3 is TGCAGTGCTAGCTTAGCGGGAGGAACCTACAATGAGCAGTTCTTC. As protein: CSASLAGGTYNEQFF.

The V gene is TRBV6-5, the J gene TRBJ2-7; D is unclear. V was clipped by 2 bases and J by 5 bases, with 4 bases between them. Germline CDR1 MNHEY, CDR2 SVGAGI. This CDR3 comprises 11 residues. CDR3 sequence: CASSYLDEQYF. The DNA for the CDR3 is TGTGCCAGCAGTTACCTGGACGAGCAGTACTTC.

Only a few counts were recorded for this clonotype. CDR3 sequence reads: CASSVSQGARETQYF. The CDR3 region has the DNA TGTGCCAGTAGTGTCTCGCAGGGGGCGCGGGAGACCCAGTACTTC. V usage is TRBV19 and J usage is TRBJ2-5; TRBD1 aligns across 8 bases. Trimming at V came to 5 bases and at J to 5 bases, leaving 10 bases not matched to a gene. Germline CDR1 reads LNHDA; CDR2 reads SQIVND (reference sequence). CDR3 length equals 15 residues.

This sequence joins TRBV20-1 and TRBJ2-3, with D perhaps given as TRBD1 or TRBD2 (7 bases each). Trimming cost V 6 bases and J 1 base, with 14 bases left between them. The germline CDR1 and CDR2 sequences are DFQATT and SNEGSKA (reference sequence). The CDR3 extends over 14 amino acids. This CDR3 is CSAGGQGGTDTQYF. CDR3 coding DNA: TGCAGTGCCGGGGGGCAGGGGGGCACAGATACGCAGTATTTT.

This clonotype was seen a handful of times. The V and J genes are TRBV12-3 or TRBV12-4 and TRBJ2-7; D is unclear. The V end lost 6 bases, the J end lost 3 bases, and 12 bases lay between the germline ends. The CDR3 totals 13 residues. The CDR3 protein is CASRRTSSYEQYF. The CDR3 bases are TGTGCCAGCAGACGGACGTCGAGCTACGAGCAGTACTTC.

The V call is TRBV24-1, the J call TRBJ2-2, with TRBD1 matching over 7 bases. Trimming removed 6 bases from V and 6 bases from J; junction bases left unmatched: 3. CDR3 length equals 13 residues. CDR1 and CDR2 (germline): KGHDR, SFDVKD. CDR3 coding DNA: TGTGCCACCAGTCCACAGGGGCCCGGGGAGCTGTTTTTT. Amino acid sequence: CATSPQGPGELFF.

This clonotype came up a few times. This chain uses TRBV7-3 with TRBJ2-3; no firm D call. The germline V and J ends were trimmed by 4 bases and 2 bases, with 10 bases remaining between them. In germline, CDR1 is SGHTA, CDR2 FQGTGA. The CDR3 is made up of 14 amino acids. The CDR3 loop reads CASSSAPFTDTQYF. The CDR3 DNA follows: TGTGCCAGCAGCTCTGCCCCATTCACAGATACGCAGTATTTT.

This clonotype appeared many times. The chain combines TRBV6-1 with TRBJ1-1; no clear D gene. V was cut by 2 bases and J by 0 bases, with 7 bases left in between. The germline gives CDR1 MNHNS, CDR2 SASEGT. The CDR3 consists of 14 residues. This CDR3 is CASSEKGLNTEAFF. DNA of the CDR3: TGTGCCAGCAGTGAAAAGGGTTTGAACACTGAAGCTTTCTTT.